This TCR beta chain is from a study of T cells in narcolepsy. Study conclusions and caveats: Autoreactive clone sequences were missing from some blood memory CD4+ repertoires.

The protocol was immunoSEQ multiplex PCR, while the TCRdb copy is restricted to in-frame clones and leaves out a portion. This sample carries around 30,000 clones, over 75% of them seen once, and the ten largest clones take around 0.9%. The CDR3 extends over 14 amino acids. With 1 base removed from V and 15 bases from J, the gap between germline ends came to 19 bases. Germline lookup yields CDR1 SNHLY and CDR2 FYNNEI. On this clone itself: Its antigen is not known.

The V call is TRBV2, the J call TRBJ2-1; TRBD2 might be the D (6 bases). The receptor was derived from a human donor with narcolepsy. The sequencing input was CD45RA- memory CD4+ T cells from PBMCs. CDR3 in amino acids: CASSEGRQGGRRFF. DNA for the CDR3: TGTGCCAGCAGTGAAGGGCGGCAGGGAGGCAGGCGGTTCTTC.